The T cell receptor (beta chain) under discussion was sequenced for a study of blood T cell repertoires in COVID-19. Germline CDR1 reads MNHEY; CDR2 reads SMNVEV (reference sequence). The germline V and J ends were trimmed by 6 bases and 0 bases, with 15 bases remaining between them. The CDR3 totals 17 residues. Some clones are missing from TCRdb's copy, which holds only in-frame ones; the method was immunoSEQ multiplex PCR. The table records hundreds of thousands of clones, 85% to 90% of them present only once. V and J are TRBV27 and TRBJ1-6, with D tentatively TRBD1 (5 bases). The clonotype was recovered from a middle-aged woman with COVID-19, enrolled during active disease. Sequencing was performed on peripheral blood. The CDR3 nucleotides read TGTGCCAGCAGATTAAGACAGATCAGCTCCTATAATTCACCCCTCCACTTT. This sequence encodes CASRLRQISSYNSPLHF.